This T cell receptor (beta chain) is drawn from a study of T cells in Graves' hyperthyroidism and ophthalmopathy. The CDR3 extends over 16 amino acids. CDR1 and CDR2 from the germline V gene are MNHNS and SASEGT. J was trimmed by 0 bases and V by 6 bases; bases with no gene match: 11. Using RNA transcripts as the source, TCR beta CDR3 regions were amplified. HTBI primers were the set used in a first-round RT-PCR of the TCR CDR3. TCRdb reanalysed the multiplex PCR reads using MiXCR and keeps one entry per CDR3 protein. The sample contains hundreds of thousands of distinct CDR3 sequences, 14% of which appear only once. Around 10 ml fresh peripheral blood yielded the PBMCs.

Input material: blood. The clonotype was recovered from a woman aged 45 to 65 with Graves' ophthalmopathy. The V and J genes are TRBV6-1 and TRBJ2-7; 7 bases are a match to TRBD2. The CDR3 DNA reads as TGTGCCAGCAGCCGAGTTCCTAGCGGAGGCTCCTACGAGCAGTACTTC. Translated, it gives CASSRVPSGGSYEQYF.